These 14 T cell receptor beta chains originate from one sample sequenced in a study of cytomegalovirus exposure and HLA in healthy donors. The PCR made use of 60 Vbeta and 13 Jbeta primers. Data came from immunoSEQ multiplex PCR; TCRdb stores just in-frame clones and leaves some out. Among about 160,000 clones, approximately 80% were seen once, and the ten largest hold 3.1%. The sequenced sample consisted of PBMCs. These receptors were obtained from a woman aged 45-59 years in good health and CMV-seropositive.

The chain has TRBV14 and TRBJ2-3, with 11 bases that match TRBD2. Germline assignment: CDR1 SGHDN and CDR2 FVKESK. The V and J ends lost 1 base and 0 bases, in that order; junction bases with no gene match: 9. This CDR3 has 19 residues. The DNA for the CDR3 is TGTGCCAGCAGCCAAGGAATTGCTAGCGGGGGGTTTAGCACAGATACGCAGTATTTT. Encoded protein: CASSQGIASGGFSTDTQYF.

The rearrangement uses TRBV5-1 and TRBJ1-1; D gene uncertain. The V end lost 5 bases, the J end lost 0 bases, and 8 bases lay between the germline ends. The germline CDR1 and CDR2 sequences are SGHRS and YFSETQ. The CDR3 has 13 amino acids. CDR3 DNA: TGCGCCAGCAGTCCCCAGGTGAACACTGAAGCTTTCTTT. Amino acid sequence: CASSPQVNTEAFF. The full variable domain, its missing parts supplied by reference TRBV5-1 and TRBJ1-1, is KAGVTQTPRYLIKTRGQQVTLSCSPISGHRSVSWYQQTPGQGLQFLFEYFSETQRNKGNFPGRFSGRQFSNSRSEMNVSTLELGDSALYLCASSPQVNTEAFFGQGTRLTVV.

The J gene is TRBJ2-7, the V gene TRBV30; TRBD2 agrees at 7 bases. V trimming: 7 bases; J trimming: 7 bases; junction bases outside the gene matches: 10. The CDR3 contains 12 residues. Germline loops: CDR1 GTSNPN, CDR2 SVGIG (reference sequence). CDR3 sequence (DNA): TGTGCCTTTCAGGGAGGGGTGGGAGAGCAGTACTTC. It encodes CAFQGGVGEQYF. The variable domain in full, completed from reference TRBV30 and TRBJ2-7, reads SQTIHQWPATLVQPVGSPLSLECTVEGTSNPNLYWYRQAAGRGLQLLFYSVGIGQISSEVPQNLSASRPQDRQFILSSKKLLLSDSGFYLCAFQGGVGEQYFGPGTRLTVT.

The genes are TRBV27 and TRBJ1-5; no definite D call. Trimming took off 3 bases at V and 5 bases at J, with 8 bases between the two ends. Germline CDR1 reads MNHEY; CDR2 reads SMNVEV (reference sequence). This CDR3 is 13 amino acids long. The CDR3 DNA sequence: TGTGCCAGCAGTTTTCGGGTCGATCAGCCCCAGCATTTT. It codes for CASSFRVDQPQHF.

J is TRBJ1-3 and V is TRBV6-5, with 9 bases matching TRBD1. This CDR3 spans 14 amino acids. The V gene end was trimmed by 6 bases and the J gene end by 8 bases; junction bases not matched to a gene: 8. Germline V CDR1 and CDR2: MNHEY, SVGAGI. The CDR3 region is CASSRGTGKYTIYF. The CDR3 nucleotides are TGTGCCAGCAGCCGAGGGACAGGGAAGTACACCATATATTTT.

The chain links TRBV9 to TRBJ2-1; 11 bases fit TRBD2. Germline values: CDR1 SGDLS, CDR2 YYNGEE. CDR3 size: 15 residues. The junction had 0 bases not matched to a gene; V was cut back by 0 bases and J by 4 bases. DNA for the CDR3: TGTGCCAGCAGCGTAGTAGCGGGGGGGTACAATGAGCAGTTCTTC. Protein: CASSVVAGGYNEQFF. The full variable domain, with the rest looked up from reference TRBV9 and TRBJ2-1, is DSGVTQTPKHLITATGQRVTLRCSPRSGDLSVYWYQQSLDQGLQFLIQYYNGEERAKGNILERFSAQQFPDLHSELNLSSLELGDSALYFCASSVVAGGYNEQFFGPGTRLTVL.

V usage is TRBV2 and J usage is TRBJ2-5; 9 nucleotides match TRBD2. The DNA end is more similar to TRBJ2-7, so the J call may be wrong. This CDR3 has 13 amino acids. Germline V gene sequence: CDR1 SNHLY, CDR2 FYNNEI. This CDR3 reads CASVSGGSYEQYF. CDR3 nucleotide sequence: TGTGCCAGCGTTAGCGGGGGCTCCTACGAGCAGTACTTC.

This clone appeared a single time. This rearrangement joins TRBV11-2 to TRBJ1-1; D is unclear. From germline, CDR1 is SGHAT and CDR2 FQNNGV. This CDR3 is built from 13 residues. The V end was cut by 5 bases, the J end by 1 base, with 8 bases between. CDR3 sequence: CASSQDWNTEAFF. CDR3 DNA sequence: TGTGCCAGCAGCCAGGACTGGAACACTGAAGCTTTCTTT.

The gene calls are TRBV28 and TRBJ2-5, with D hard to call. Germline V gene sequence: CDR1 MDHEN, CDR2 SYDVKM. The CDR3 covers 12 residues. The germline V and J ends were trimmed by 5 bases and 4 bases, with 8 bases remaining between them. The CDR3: CASSLEVETQYF. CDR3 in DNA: TGTGCCAGCAGTCTAGAAGTAGAGACCCAGTACTTC.

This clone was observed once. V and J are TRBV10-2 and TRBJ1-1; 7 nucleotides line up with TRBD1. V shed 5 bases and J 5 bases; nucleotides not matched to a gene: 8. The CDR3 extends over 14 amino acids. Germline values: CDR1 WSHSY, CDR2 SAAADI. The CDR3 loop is CASSTDRVGTEAFF. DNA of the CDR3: TGCGCCAGCAGTACAGACAGGGTAGGGACTGAAGCTTTCTTT.

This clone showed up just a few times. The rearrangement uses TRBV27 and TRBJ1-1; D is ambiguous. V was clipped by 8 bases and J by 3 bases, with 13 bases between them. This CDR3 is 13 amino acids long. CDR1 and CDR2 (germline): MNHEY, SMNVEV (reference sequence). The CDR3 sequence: CASQSIGYTEAFF. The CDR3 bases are TGTGCCAGCCAGAGCATCGGGTACACTGAAGCTTTCTTT.

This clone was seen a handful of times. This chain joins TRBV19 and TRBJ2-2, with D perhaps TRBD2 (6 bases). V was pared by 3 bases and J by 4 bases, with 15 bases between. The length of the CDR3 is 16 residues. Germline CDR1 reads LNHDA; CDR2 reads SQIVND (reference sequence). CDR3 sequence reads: CASSITGRRGTGELFF. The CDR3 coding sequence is TGTGCCAGTAGTATCACAGGCAGGAGGGGCACCGGGGAGCTGTTTTTT.

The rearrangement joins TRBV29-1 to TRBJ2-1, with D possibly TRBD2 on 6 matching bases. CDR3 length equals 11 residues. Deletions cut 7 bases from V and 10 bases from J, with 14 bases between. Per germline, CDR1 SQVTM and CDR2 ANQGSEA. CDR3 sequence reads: CSATGVREQFF. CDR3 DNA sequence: TGCAGCGCTACGGGAGTACGGGAGCAGTTCTTC.

In nucleotides, the CDR3 is TGCAGCGCCGGTGGTAGCGGGAGAGGGGGAAGCTCCTACAATGAGCAGTTCTTC. This gives the protein CSAGGSGRGGSSYNEQFF. The V call is TRBV29-1, the J call TRBJ2-1; 9 bases are shared with TRBD2. Trimming took 7 bases from V and 0 from J; bases not matched to a gene: 16. CDR1 and CDR2 (germline): SQVTM, ANQGSEA. This CDR3 has 18 residues.